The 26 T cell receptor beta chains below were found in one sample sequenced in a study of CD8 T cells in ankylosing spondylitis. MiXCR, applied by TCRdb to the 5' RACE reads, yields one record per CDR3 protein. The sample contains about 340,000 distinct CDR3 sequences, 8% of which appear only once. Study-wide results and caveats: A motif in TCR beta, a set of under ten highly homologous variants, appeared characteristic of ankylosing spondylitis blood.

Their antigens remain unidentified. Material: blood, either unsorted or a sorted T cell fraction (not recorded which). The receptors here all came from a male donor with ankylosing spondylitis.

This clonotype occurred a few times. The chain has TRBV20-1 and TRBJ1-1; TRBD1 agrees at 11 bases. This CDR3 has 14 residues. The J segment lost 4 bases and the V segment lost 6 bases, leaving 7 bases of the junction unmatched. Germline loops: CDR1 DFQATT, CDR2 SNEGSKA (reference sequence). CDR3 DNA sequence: TGCAGTGCAGAAACCGGGACAGGGGGCACTGAAGCTTTCTTT. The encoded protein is CSAETGTGGTEAFF.

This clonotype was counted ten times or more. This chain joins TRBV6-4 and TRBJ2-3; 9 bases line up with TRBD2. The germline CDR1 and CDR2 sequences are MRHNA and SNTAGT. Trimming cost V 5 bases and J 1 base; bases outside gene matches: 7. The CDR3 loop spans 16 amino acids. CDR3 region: CASSRGSGSRTDTQYF. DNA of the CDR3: TGTGCCAGCAGTCGAGGTAGCGGGAGTCGCACAGATACGCAGTATTTT.

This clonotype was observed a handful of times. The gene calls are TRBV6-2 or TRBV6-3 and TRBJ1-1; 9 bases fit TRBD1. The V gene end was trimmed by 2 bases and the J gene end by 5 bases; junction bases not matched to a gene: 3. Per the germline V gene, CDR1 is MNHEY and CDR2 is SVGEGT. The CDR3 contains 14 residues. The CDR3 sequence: CASSYTGGLTEAFF. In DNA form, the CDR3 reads TGTGCCAGCAGTTACACAGGGGGCCTGACTGAAGCTTTCTTT.

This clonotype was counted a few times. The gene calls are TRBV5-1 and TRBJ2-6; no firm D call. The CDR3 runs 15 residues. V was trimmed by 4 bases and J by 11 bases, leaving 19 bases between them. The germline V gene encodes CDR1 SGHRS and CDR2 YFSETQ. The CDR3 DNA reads TGCGCCAGCAGCCCAACATACTCTGGGGTGGACGTCCTGACTTTC. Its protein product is CASSPTYSGVDVLTF.

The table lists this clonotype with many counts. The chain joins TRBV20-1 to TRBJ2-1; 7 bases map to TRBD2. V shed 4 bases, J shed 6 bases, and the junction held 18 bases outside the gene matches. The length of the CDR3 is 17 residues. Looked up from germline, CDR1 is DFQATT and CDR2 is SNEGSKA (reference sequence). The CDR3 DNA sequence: TGCAGTGCTATCACGAATGAGGGGAGGGCCCTGGGCAATGAGCAGTTCTTC. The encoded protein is CSAITNEGRALGNEQFF.

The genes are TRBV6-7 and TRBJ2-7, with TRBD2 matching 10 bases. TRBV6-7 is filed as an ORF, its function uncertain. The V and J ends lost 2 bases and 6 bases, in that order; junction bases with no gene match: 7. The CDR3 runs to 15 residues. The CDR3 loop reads CASSYPLAGVAEQYF. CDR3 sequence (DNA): TGTGCCAGCAGTTACCCGCTAGCGGGAGTTGCCGAGCAGTACTTC.

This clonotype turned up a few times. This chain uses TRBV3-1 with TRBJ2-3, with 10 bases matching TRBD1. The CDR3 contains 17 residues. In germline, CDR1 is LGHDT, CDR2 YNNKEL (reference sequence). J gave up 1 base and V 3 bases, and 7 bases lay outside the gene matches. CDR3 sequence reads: CASSHRQGARGTDTQYF. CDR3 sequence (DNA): TGTGCCAGCAGCCACCGACAGGGGGCGAGGGGCACAGATACGCAGTATTTT.

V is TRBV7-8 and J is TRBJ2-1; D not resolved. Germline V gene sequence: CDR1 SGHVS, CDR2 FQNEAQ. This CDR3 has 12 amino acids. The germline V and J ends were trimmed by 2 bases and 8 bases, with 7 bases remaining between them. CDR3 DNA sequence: TGTGCCAGCAGCTTAACTGCCGATGAGCAGTTCTTC. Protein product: CASSLTADEQFF.

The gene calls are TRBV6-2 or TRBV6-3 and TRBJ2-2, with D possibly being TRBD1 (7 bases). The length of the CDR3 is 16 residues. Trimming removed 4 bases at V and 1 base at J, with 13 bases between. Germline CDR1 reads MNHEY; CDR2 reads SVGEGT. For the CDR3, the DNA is TGTGCCAGCAGTTTGGGGGGACAGATGAACACCGGGGAGCTGTTTTTT. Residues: CASSLGGQMNTGELFF.

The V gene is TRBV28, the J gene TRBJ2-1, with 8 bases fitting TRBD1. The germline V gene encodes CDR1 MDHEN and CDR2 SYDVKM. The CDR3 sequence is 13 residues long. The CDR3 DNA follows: TGTGCTCTTCAGGGGGCAGAATACAATGAGCAGTTCTTC. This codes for CALQGAEYNEQFF.

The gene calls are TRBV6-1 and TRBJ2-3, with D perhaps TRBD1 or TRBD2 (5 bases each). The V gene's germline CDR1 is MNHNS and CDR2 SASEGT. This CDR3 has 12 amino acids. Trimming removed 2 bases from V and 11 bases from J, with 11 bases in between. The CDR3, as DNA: TGTGCCAGCAGTGAAAGGGGACCGTGGCAGTATTTT. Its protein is CASSERGPWQYF.

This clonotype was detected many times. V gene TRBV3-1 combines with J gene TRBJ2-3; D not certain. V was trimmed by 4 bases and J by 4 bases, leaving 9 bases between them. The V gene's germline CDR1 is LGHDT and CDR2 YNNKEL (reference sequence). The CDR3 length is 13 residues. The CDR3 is CASSPRGADTQYF. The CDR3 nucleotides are TGTGCCAGCAGCCCCCGTGGGGCAGATACGCAGTATTTT.

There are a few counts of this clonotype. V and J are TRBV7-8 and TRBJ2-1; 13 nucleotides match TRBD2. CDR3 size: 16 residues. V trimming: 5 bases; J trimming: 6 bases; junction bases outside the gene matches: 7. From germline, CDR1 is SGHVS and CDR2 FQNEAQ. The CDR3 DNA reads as TGTGCCAGCAGCAAACAGGGACTAGCGGGAATCAATGAGCAGTTCTTC. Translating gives CASSKQGLAGINEQFF.

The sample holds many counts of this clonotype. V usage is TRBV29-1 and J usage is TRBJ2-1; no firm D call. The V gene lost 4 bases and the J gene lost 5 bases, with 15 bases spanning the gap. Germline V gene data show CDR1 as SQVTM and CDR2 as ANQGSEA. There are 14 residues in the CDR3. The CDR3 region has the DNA TGCAGCGTTGTTGGAAACCGAGAGAACAATGAGCAGTTCTTC. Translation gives CSVVGNRENNEQFF.

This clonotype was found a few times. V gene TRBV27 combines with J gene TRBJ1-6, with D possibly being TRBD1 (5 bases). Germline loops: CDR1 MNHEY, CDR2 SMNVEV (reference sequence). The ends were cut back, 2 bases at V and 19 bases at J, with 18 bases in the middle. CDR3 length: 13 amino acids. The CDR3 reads CASSLIMGRAIHF. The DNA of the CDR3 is TGTGCCAGCAGTTTAATCATGGGGCGGGCGATTCACTTT.

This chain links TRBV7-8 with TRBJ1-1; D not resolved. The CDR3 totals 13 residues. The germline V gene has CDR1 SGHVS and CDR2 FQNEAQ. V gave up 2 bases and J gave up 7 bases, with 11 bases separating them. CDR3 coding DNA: TGTGCCAGCAGCTTAAAAGGGTTGGATGAAGCTTTCTTT. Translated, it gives CASSLKGLDEAFF.

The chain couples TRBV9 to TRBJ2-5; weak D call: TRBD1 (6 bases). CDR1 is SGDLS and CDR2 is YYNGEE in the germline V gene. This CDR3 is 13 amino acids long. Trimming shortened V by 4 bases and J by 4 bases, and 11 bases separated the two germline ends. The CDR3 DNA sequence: TGTGCCAGCAGCCCCCAGGGGAGAGAGACCCAGTACTTC. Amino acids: CASSPQGRETQYF.

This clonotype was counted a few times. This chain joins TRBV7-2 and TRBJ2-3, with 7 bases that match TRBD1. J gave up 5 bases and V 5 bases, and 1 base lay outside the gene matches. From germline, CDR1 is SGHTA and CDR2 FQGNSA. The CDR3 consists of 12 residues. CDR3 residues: CASSRTGDTQYF. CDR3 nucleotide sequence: TGTGCCAGCAGCCGGACAGGAGATACGCAGTATTTT.

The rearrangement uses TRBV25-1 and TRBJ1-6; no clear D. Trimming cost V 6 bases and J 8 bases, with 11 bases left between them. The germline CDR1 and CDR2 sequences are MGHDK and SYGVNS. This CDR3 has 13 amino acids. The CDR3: CASRARVDSPLHF. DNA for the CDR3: TGTGCCAGCAGGGCAAGGGTCGATTCACCCCTCCACTTT. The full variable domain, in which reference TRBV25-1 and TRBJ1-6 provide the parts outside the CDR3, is EADIYQTPRYLVIGTGKKITLECSQTMGHDKMYWYQQDPGMELHLIHYSYGVNSTEKGDLSSESTVSRIRTEHFPLTLESARPSHTSQYLCASRARVDSPLHFGNGTRLTVT.

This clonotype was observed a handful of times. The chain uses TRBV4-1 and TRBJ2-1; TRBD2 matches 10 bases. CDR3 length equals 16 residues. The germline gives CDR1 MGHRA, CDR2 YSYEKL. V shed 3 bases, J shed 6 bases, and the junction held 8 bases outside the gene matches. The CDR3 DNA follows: TGCGCCAGCAGCCAGTTTTCTCGGACTAGCGGCAATGAGCAGTTCTTC. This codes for CASSQFSRTSGNEQFF.

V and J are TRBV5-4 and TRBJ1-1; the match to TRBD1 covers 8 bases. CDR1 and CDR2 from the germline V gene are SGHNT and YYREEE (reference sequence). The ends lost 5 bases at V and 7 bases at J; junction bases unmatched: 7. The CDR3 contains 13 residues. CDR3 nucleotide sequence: TGTGCCAGCAGACAGGACAGGGCCTTTGAAGCTTTCTTT. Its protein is CASRQDRAFEAFF.

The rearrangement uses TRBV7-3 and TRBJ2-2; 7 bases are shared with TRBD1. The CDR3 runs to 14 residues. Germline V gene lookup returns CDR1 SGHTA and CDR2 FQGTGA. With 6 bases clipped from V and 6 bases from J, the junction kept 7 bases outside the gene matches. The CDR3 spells CASRTDRFPGELFF. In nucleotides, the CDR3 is TGTGCCAGCAGGACGGACAGGTTTCCCGGGGAGCTGTTTTTT.

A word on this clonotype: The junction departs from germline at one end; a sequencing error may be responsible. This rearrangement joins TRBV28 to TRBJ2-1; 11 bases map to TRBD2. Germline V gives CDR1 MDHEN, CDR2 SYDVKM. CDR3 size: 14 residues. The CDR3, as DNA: TGTGCCAGCATCGGTAGCGGGAGGGCCAGGGAGCAGGTCTTC. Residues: CASIGSGRAREQVF.

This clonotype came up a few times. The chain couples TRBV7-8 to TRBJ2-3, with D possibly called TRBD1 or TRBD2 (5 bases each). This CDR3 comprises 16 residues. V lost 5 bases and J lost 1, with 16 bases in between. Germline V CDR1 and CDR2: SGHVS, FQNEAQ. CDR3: CASSPLGAVGTDTQYF. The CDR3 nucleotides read TGTGCCAGCAGCCCCCTCGGGGCGGTCGGCACAGATACGCAGTATTTT. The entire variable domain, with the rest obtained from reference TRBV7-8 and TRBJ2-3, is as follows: GAGVSQSPRYKVAKRGQDVALRCDPISGHVSLFWYQQALGQGPEFLTYFQNEAQLDKSGLPSDRFFAERPEGSVSTLKIQRTQQEDSAVYLCASSPLGAVGTDTQYFGPGTRLTVL.

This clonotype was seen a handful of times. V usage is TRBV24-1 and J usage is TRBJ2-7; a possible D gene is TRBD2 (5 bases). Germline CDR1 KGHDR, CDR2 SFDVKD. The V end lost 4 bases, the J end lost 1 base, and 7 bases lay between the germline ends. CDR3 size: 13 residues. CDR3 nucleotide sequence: TGTGCCACCAGTGAGGGGAGATCCTACGAGCAGTACTTC. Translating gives CATSEGRSYEQYF.

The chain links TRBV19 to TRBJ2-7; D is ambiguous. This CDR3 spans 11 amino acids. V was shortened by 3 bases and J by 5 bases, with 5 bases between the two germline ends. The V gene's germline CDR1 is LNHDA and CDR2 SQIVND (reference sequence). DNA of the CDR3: TGTGCCAGTAGTATGAGCCACGAGCAGTACTTC. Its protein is CASSMSHEQYF.